Listed below are T cell receptor beta chains from one sample, sequenced in a study of blood T cell repertoires in COVID-19. Sequenced by immunoSEQ multiplex PCR; TCRdb stores in-frame clones only, minus some. This table holds 250,000 or so clones, about 89% found once. The source material was PBMCs or T cells enriched from blood (not recorded which). The receptor set was obtained from a woman in her late teens or twenties who had recovered from COVID-19. CDR3s include the opening cysteine and the closing phenylalanine or tryptophan. A D gene is named only where the DNA matches it firmly. Where a row states a size, it is once, few, many or the class of an expanded clone; other rows omit it.

-,TRBJ1-2,TRBV19,-,CASKEAGRYHGYTF,TGTGCTAGTAAGGAGGCAGGGAGGTATCATGGCTACACCTTC
TRBD2,TRBJ2-1,TRBV28,once,CASSSRGRELGRNEQFF,TGTGCCAGCAGTTCCAGAGGGAGGGAGCTAGGACGCAATGAGCAGTTCTTC
TRBD1,TRBJ2-2,TRBV5-4,-,CASSPRYLRDRGAGELFF,TGTGCCAGCAGCCCGAGGTACCTCCGGGACAGGGGCGCCGGGGAGCTGTTTTTT
-,TRBJ2-1,TRBV5-1,-,CASSPQTSTMSIVGQFF,TGCGCCAGCAGCCCCCAGACAAGTACAATGAGCATCGTCGGGCAGTTCTTC
TRBD1,TRBJ2-7,TRBV5-1,-,CASSLEQGQWNEQYF,TGCGCCAGCAGCTTGGAACAGGGGCAATGGAACGAGCAGTACTTC
TRBD1,TRBJ1-5,TRBV7-2,-,CASSITGGAGQPQHF,TGTGCCAGCAGCATTACAGGGGGCGCGGGTCAGCCCCAGCATTTT
TRBD1,TRBJ1-1,TRBV29-1,-,CSARRDRGWGEFTEAFF,TGCAGCGCCAGGCGGGACAGGGGATGGGGTGAGTTCACTGAAGCTTTCTTT
TRBD1,TRBJ1-3,TRBV12-5,-,CARGFLQGDGGNTIYF,TGTGCTAGGGGTTTTTTACAGGGGGATGGTGGAAACACCATATATTTT
-,TRBJ2-5,TRBV5-1,-,CASSLDLGVETQYF,TGCGCCAGCAGCTTGGACCTAGGAGTAGAGACCCAGTACTTC
TRBD2,TRBJ2-1,TRBV3-1/TRBV3-2,few,CASSPAGGENEQFF,TGTGCCAGCAGCCCCGCCGGGGGGGAGAATGAGCAGTTCTTC
TRBD1,TRBJ2-5,TRBV7-9,-,CASSKTGTGGIGETQYF,TGTGCCAGCAGCAAGACCGGGACAGGGGGCATCGGAGAGACCCAGTACTTC
-,TRBJ1-1,TRBV12-3/TRBV12-4,-,CASSFRTTEAFF,TGTGCCAGCAGTTTTAGGACAACTGAAGCTTTCTTT
-,TRBJ2-5,TRBV3-1/TRBV3-2,-,CASSQAGDGTQYF,TGTGCCAGCAGCCAAGCGGGGGACGGGACCCAGTACTTC
-,TRBJ1-2,TRBV19,-,CASSALRGAGARGYTF,TGTGCCAGTAGTGCACTCCGTGGGGCAGGCGCTCGTGGCTACACCTTC
TRBD2,TRBJ2-5,TRBV11-3,-,CASSLGLAGDGGTQYF,TGTGCCAGCAGCTTAGGACTAGCGGGAGATGGCGGGACCCAGTACTTC
-,TRBJ1-1,TRBV7-9,once,CASSFSGRRDTEAFF,TGTGCCAGCAGCTTTTCCGGGCGGAGGGACACTGAAGCTTTCTTT
-,TRBJ1-5,TRBV5-5,once,CASSIAGSGNQPQHF,TGTGCCAGCAGCATAGCAGGGTCTGGCAATCAGCCCCAGCATTTT
-,TRBJ2-1,TRBV5-6,-,CASRTVLAGDEQFF,TGTGCCAGCAGAACTGTATTAGCAGGGGATGAGCAGTTCTTC
-,TRBJ1-1,TRBV11-2,-,CASSLGAGGHTEAFF,TGTGCCAGCAGCTTAGGAGCGGGTGGACACACTGAAGCTTTCTTT
-,TRBJ1-1,TRBV7-2,-,CASSLYAATNTEAFF,TGTGCCAGCAGCTTATATGCCGCCACAAACACTGAAGCTTTCTTT
-,TRBJ2-2,TRBV5-8,-,CASSLITPNTGELFF,TGTGCCAGCAGCTTGATCACTCCGAACACCGGGGAGCTGTTTTTT
-,TRBJ2-5,TRBV25-1,-,CASSEFGEETQYF,TGTGCCAGCAGTGAATTCGGGGAGGAGACCCAGTACTTC
TRBD1,TRBJ1-5,TRBV24-1,-,CATSEPGQEFNQPQHF,TGTGCCACCAGTGAGCCGGGACAGGAATTCAATCAGCCCCAGCATTTT
-,TRBJ2-3,TRBV2,-,CASRQGGGTDTQYF,TGTGCCAGCAGGCAAGGAGGGGGCACAGATACGCAGTATTTT
TRBD1,TRBJ1-6,TRBV19,-,CASSTDRDFNSPLHF,TGTGCCAGTAGTACAGACAGGGATTTCAATTCACCCCTCCACTTT
-,TRBJ2-5,TRBV23-1,-,CASRKSSEETQYF,TGCGCCAGCAGGAAGTCCAGCGAAGAGACCCAGTACTTC
TRBD2,TRBJ2-2,TRBV7-3,-,CASSLSPRTSGRAPGELFF,TGTGCCAGCAGCTTATCCCCGAGGACTAGCGGGAGGGCCCCCGGGGAGCTGTTTTTT
-,TRBJ1-1,TRBV10-2,-,CASSESLTAEAFF,TGCGCCAGCAGTGAGTCGCTTACGGCTGAAGCTTTCTTT
TRBD1,TRBJ2-5,TRBV2,-,CASNVGGDRVQETQYF,TGTGCCAGCAACGTCGGTGGTGACAGGGTTCAAGAGACCCAGTACTTC
TRBD2,TRBJ2-4,TRBV28,-,CASSLRLAGTKNIQYF,TGTGCCAGCAGCCTTAGACTAGCGGGGACCAAAAACATTCAGTACTTC
-,TRBJ1-5,TRBV3-1/TRBV3-2,few,CASSQTGQPQHF,TGTGCCAGCAGCCAAACCGGTCAGCCCCAGCATTTT